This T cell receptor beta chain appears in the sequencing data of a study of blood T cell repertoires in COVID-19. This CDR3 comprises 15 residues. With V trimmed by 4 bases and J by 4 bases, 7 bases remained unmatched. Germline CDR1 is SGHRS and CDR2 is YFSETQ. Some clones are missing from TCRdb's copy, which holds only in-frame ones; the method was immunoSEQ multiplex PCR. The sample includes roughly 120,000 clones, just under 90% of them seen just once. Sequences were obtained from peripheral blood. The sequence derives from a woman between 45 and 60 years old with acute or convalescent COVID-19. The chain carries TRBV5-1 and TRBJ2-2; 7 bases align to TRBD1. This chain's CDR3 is CASSPGTEVTGELFF. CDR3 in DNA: TGCGCCAGCAGCCCCGGGACAGAGGTCACCGGGGAGCTGTTTTTT.